A selection of T cell receptor beta chains follows, all from one sample in a study of cytotoxic CD8 clonotypes in ibrutinib-treated CLL. Using immunoSEQ multiplex PCR, the repertoire was profiled, and TCRdb retains in-frame clones only, with some absent. Among 150,000 or so clones listed, about 75% were seen once. The starting material was PBMCs, obtained after 24 months of ibrutinib treatment. The receptors here all came from a human donor with chronic lymphocytic leukemia. The CDR3 runs from the conserved cysteine through the conserved F or W. D genes are given only for firm matches. For some rows the clone size is stated as once, few or many, or as a class when expanded; others skip it.

D	size	V	J	CDR3	DNA
TRBD1	-	TRBV6-6	TRBJ1-2	CASSPQTGWGYTF	TGTGCCAGCAGTCCACAGACAGGGTGGGGCTACACCTTC
TRBD1	-	TRBV5-6	TRBJ1-2	CASSPPDRTIYGYTF	TGTGCCAGCAGCCCGCCGGACAGGACTATCTATGGCTACACCTTC
-	once	TRBV29-1	TRBJ2-1	CSGKIGLAGYNEQFF	TGCAGCGGCAAAATAGGGCTAGCCGGGTACAATGAGCAGTTCTTC
-	-	TRBV7-8	TRBJ2-3	CASSLAEVSTDTQYF	TGTGCCAGCAGCTTAGCGGAAGTGAGCACAGATACGCAGTATTTT
-	many	TRBV5-5	TRBJ2-1	CASSPNTGHGLF	TGTGCCAGCAGCCCGAACACGGGACACGGGCTCTTC
TRBD1	-	TRBV5-6	TRBJ2-3	CATGTGADTQYF	TGTGCCACCGGGACAGGGGCAGATACGCAGTATTTT
TRBD1	-	TRBV7-3	TRBJ2-2	CASSPGQVANTGELFF	TGTGCCAGCAGCCCCGGACAGGTAGCGAACACCGGGGAGCTGTTTTTT
-	few	TRBV19	TRBJ1-1	CASSIGGKRRTEAFF	TGTGCCAGTAGTATCGGGGGGAAGAGGAGGACTGAAGCTTTCTTT
-	-	TRBV5-4	TRBJ2-3	CASSLTGTDTQYF	TGTGCCAGCAGCTTAACAGGCACAGATACGCAGTATTTT
-	-	TRBV30	TRBJ1-2	CAWSVPGLPTF	TGTGCCTGGAGCGTCCCAGGCCTTCCGACCTTC
-	-	TRBV7-3	TRBJ2-2	CASSLEGNTGELFF	TGTGCCAGCAGCTTAGAGGGGAACACCGGGGAGCTGTTTTTT
-	-	TRBV7-9	TRBJ2-3	CASSLVSGTQYF	TGTGCCAGCAGCTTAGTTTCTGGGACGCAGTATTTT
-	-	TRBV19	TRBJ1-4	CASTRGQNEKLFF	TGTGCCAGTACAAGGGGACAAAATGAAAAACTGTTTTTT
TRBD1	few	TRBV29-1	TRBJ2-2	CSVDGSGQGARTGELFF	TGCAGCGTTGATGGGTCCGGGCAGGGGGCCCGAACCGGGGAGCTGTTTTTT
-	-	TRBV21-1	TRBJ1-5	CASMDRGHQPQHF	TGTGCCAGCATGGACAGGGGGCATCAGCCCCAGCATTTT
TRBD2	-	TRBV7-7	TRBJ2-7	CASSPGTSGTYEQYF	TGTGCCAGCAGCCCAGGGACTAGCGGCACCTACGAGCAGTACTTC
-	-	TRBV6-1	TRBJ2-1	CASSLEGGNEQFF	TGTGCCAGCAGCCTGGAGGGCGGCAATGAGCAGTTCTTC
-	-	TRBV18	TRBJ2-1	CASSPGGLTITYNEQFF	TGTGCCAGCTCACCGGGCGGACTGACAATCACGTACAATGAGCAGTTCTTC
TRBD1	-	TRBV28	TRBJ1-4	CAAETGGLNEKLFF	TGTGCGGCTGAGACAGGGGGCCTTAATGAAAAACTGTTTTTT
TRBD1	-	TRBV19	TRBJ1-1	CASSIPDRGDTEAFF	TGTGCCAGTAGTATCCCCGACAGGGGGGACACTGAAGCTTTCTTT
-	-	TRBV30	TRBJ1-4	CAWSAGTWGEKLFF	TGTGCCTGGAGTGCAGGGACCTGGGGTGAAAAACTGTTTTTT
TRBD2	-	TRBV5-4	TRBJ2-1	CASSFTSGYNEQFF	TGTGCCAGCAGCTTTACTAGCGGATACAATGAGCAGTTCTTC
-	-	TRBV30	TRBJ1-2	CALRTVGYGYTF	TGTGCCTTACGGACAGTCGGCTATGGCTACACCTTC
-	-	TRBV5-1	TRBJ2-7	CASSPGTGAPSYEQYF	TGCGCCAGCAGTCCCGGGACCGGGGCCCCCTCCTACGAGCAGTACTTC
TRBD2	-	TRBV19	TRBJ2-3	CASSIFPGLAGANTDTQYF	TGTGCCAGTAGTATTTTCCCGGGACTAGCGGGGGCCAACACAGATACGCAGTATTTT
TRBD2	-	TRBV7-2	TRBJ2-3	CASSLVGGGPQYF	TGTGCCAGCAGCTTAGTCGGCGGGGGGCCCCAGTATTTT
-	-	TRBV27	TRBJ2-3	CASSHGALATDTQYF	TGTGCCAGCAGCCACGGGGCCCTAGCAACAGATACGCAGTATTTT
-	few	TRBV13	TRBJ1-2	CASSLGAWGGRVYGYTF	TGTGCCAGCAGCTTAGGGGCCTGGGGGGGCCGAGTGTATGGCTACACCTTC